Presented here are 18 T cell receptor beta chains from one specimen sequenced in a study of shared clonotypes between healthy human individuals. Naive CD8 isolation took CD45RO-negative cells positively selected for CCR7 and excluded terminally differentiated effector memory CD45RA+ cells. TCRdb's table, derived via immunoSEQ multiplex PCR, lists solely in-frame clones and lacks some. This table has roughly 2 million clones, about 95% appearing once. Sequencing was done on a sample of naive CD8+ T cells sorted from blood. Receptors originate from a man aged 18 to 29 in good health.

This chain connects TRBV6-5 to TRBJ2-3, with 12 bases matching TRBD2. V lost 2 bases and J lost 2; bases outside the gene matches: 2. Germline-derived CDR1 and CDR2 are MNHEY and SVGAGI. The CDR3 length is 16 residues. The CDR3 DNA reads as TGTGCCAGCAGTTACAGGACTAGCGGGGCCACAGATACGCAGTATTTT. Its protein is CASSYRTSGATDTQYF.

The sample holds a few counts of this clone. V usage is TRBV2 and J usage is TRBJ2-7, with D maybe TRBD1 (5 bases). The CDR3 has 14 amino acids. Trimming stripped 7 bases from V and 0 bases from J, with 13 bases between. The germline gives CDR1 SNHLY, CDR2 FYNNEI. The CDR3 DNA follows: TGTGCCAGCATCTTGGACAACTTCTCCTACGAGCAGTACTTC. Its protein product is CASILDNFSYEQYF.

This clone was observed a single time. The rearrangement joins TRBV5-4 to TRBJ1-6; 9 bases fit TRBD1. The CDR3 length is 15 residues. Losses at the gene ends were 1 base for V and 6 bases for J; bases not matched to a gene: 2. The germline V gene has CDR1 SGHNT and CDR2 YYREEE (reference sequence). The CDR3 sequence is CASSLSQGANSPLHF. CDR3 in DNA: TGTGCCAGCAGCTTGTCACAGGGGGCTAATTCACCCCTCCACTTT.

Note on this clone: Additional DNA sequences in this sample encode the identical CDR3. V usage is TRBV6-1 and J usage is TRBJ2-7; unclear D gene. Germline V gene sequence: CDR1 MNHNS, CDR2 SASEGT. V was trimmed by 1 base and J by 3 bases, leaving 7 bases between them. The CDR3 length is 13 residues. Here the CDR3 reads CASSEGYSYEQYF. CDR3 sequence (DNA): TGTGCCAGCAGTGAAGGCTATAGCTACGAGCAGTACTTC.

This chain links TRBV9 with TRBJ1-1; 8 bases agree with TRBD1. The CDR3 loop spans 14 amino acids. V lost 3 bases to trimming and J lost 1 base; unmatched junction nucleotides: 2. CDR1 and CDR2 (germline): SGDLS, YYNGEE. The CDR3 loop reads CASSATGENTEAFF. DNA for the CDR3: TGTGCCAGCAGCGCGACAGGGGAGAACACTGAAGCTTTCTTT.

The chain couples TRBV12-5 to TRBJ2-7; 10 bases fit TRBD1. This CDR3 has 16 residues. CDR1 and CDR2 (germline): LGHNT, FRNRAP. After removal of 3 bases from V and 5 bases from J, the junction contained 10 bases not matched to a gene. CDR3 nucleotides: TGTGCTAGTGGTTTCAGATTGGGACAGGGGACAGACGAGCAGTACTTC. As protein: CASGFRLGQGTDEQYF.

This clone showed up just a few times. This chain uses TRBV20-1 with TRBJ1-2, with D unresolved. CDR1 is DFQATT, CDR2 SNEGSKA, per germline (reference sequence). Trimming cost V 6 bases and J 7 bases, with 9 bases left between them. The CDR3 contains 10 residues. CDR3: CSAVGGGYTF. CDR3 DNA: TGCAGTGCAGTGGGTGGTGGCTACACCTTC.

Remarks on this clone: The same CDR3 also results from other DNA sequences found in this sample. In DNA form, the CDR3 reads TGTGCCAGCAGCGTAGATGGGGTCAGCTCCTACGAGCAGTACTTC. Amino acids: CASSVDGVSSYEQYF. V gene TRBV9 combines with J gene TRBJ2-7; no clear D gene. Trimming removed 0 bases at V and 0 bases at J, with 10 bases between. The CDR3 extends over 15 amino acids. The germline gives CDR1 SGDLS, CDR2 YYNGEE.

The chain is built from TRBV27 and TRBJ1-1, with TRBD1 matching over 11 bases. J gave up 2 bases and V 3 bases, and 11 bases lay outside the gene matches. This CDR3 region has 18 residues. Germline V gene sequence: CDR1 MNHEY, CDR2 SMNVEV (reference sequence). The CDR3 DNA follows: TGTGCCAGCAGTTTCGGCCCGGGACAGGGGGTCGGAAACACTGAAGCTTTCTTT. Residues: CASSFGPGQGVGNTEAFF.

This rearrangement joins TRBV30 to TRBJ2-5; D is uncertain. Germline CDR1 is GTSNPN and CDR2 is SVGIG (reference sequence). The CDR3 loop spans 13 amino acids. V was pared by 5 bases and J by 5 bases, with 15 bases between. The CDR3 loop reads CAWGSVTRETQYF. The CDR3 nucleotides are TGTGCCTGGGGCTCGGTTACACGGGAGACCCAGTACTTC.

The rearrangement uses TRBV30 and TRBJ2-7; 10 nucleotides agree with TRBD2. CDR3 size: 15 residues. V was pared by 2 bases and J by 2 bases, with 6 bases of the junction left unmatched. The germline CDR1 and CDR2 sequences are GTSNPN and SVGIG (reference sequence). CDR3 bases: TGTGCCTGGAGTTTTAGCGGGGGGTATACCTACGAGCAGTACTTC. Its protein is CAWSFSGGYTYEQYF.

This sequence joins TRBV6-1 and TRBJ2-7; D is perhaps TRBD2 (6 bases). Germline lookup yields CDR1 MNHNS and CDR2 SASEGT. CDR3 length: 14 residues. V shed 10 bases and J shed 2 bases, with 18 bases lying between them. The CDR3 nucleotides are TGTGCCACCCGCCCTCGAACTAGCACCTACGAGCAGTACTTC. The encoded protein is CATRPRTSTYEQYF.

The V and J genes are TRBV6-6 and TRBJ1-2; D call uncertain. The CDR3 spans 15 residues. V gave up 2 bases and J gave up 0 bases, with 10 bases separating them. Germline-derived CDR1 and CDR2 are MNHNY and SVGAGI (reference sequence). The DNA of the CDR3 is TGTGCCAGCAGTTACGAACCAGTTTCTAACTATGGCTACACCTTC. It is translated as CASSYEPVSNYGYTF.

The V call is TRBV4-3, the J call TRBJ2-1; tentative D call: TRBD2 (5 bases). Germline CDR1 is LGHNA and CDR2 is YSLEER. The CDR3 is 15 residues long. V lost 3 bases to trimming and J lost 3 bases, with 12 bases between them. The CDR3 DNA reads as TGCGCCAGCAGCCATCGGACTTTCGGCTACAATGAGCAGTTCTTC. Protein: CASSHRTFGYNEQFF.

This clone was observed a single time. The chain links TRBV13 to TRBJ2-5, with TRBD1 identical over 7 bases. Germline trimming cut 3 bases from V and 2 bases from J; bases unmatched to any gene: 6. The CDR3 is 15 residues long. The germline CDR1 and CDR2 sequences are PRHDT and FYEKMQ (reference sequence). CDR3 amino acids: CASSFMGQQQETQYF. The CDR3 coding sequence is TGTGCCAGCAGCTTCATGGGACAGCAACAAGAGACCCAGTACTTC.

The rearrangement uses TRBV4-3 and TRBJ2-3; 7 positions match TRBD2. V lost 4 bases, J lost 6 bases, and 7 bases stayed unmatched. The CDR3 runs 14 residues. Germline V gene sequence: CDR1 LGHNA, CDR2 YSLEER. CDR3 sequence: CASSRGGGLDTQYF. The CDR3 DNA reads as TGCGCCAGCAGCCGAGGCGGGGGACTGGATACGCAGTATTTT.

This chain links TRBV11-2 with TRBJ2-5; the match to TRBD1 covers 9 bases. Germline loops: CDR1 SGHAT, CDR2 FQNNGV. The ends lost 6 bases at V and 4 bases at J; junction bases unmatched: 9. This CDR3 is 15 amino acids long. The CDR3 spells CASRPPGQGTETQYF. The CDR3 DNA reads TGTGCCAGCAGGCCACCGGGACAGGGAACAGAGACCCAGTACTTC.

This sequence joins TRBV30 and TRBJ2-2; 11 bases are shared with TRBD2. The J segment lost 5 bases and the V segment lost 2 bases, leaving 7 bases of the junction unmatched. The CDR3 loop spans 16 amino acids. The germline V gene has CDR1 GTSNPN and CDR2 SVGIG (reference sequence). The CDR3 reads CAWSPFSGGATGELFF. The CDR3 region has the DNA TGTGCCTGGAGTCCATTTAGCGGGGGGGCTACCGGGGAGCTGTTTTTT.